This T cell receptor beta chain derives from a study of CD8+ T cells in alopecia areata. The study's findings and limits: Sharing of TCR sequences between patients (possibly for HLA-related reasons) was less clear than in mice.

Treatment of the sample: oral pan-JAK inhibitor, 5-10 mg twice daily. On this clone itself: The antigen remains unidentified.

Isolated RNA was reverse transcribed into cDNA used as the sequencing template. Measured with immunoSEQ multiplex PCR; TCRdb has only the in-frame clones, and not every one. Among 200,000 to 250,000 clones listed, around three fifths were seen once. Per the germline V gene, CDR1 is MGHRA and CDR2 is YSYEKL. Trimming at V came to 0 bases and at J to 5 bases, leaving 14 bases not matched to a gene. The CDR3 spans 18 residues. This specimen consisted of CD4+ T cells sorted from blood, obtained at week 4, from a patient treated with tofacitinib. V is TRBV4-1 and J is TRBJ2-5; 8 bases fit TRBD1. The source of this sequence is a human donor with alopecia areata. CDR3: CASSQDRRADRAGETQYF. The CDR3 region has the DNA TGCGCCAGCAGCCAAGATAGGCGAGCGGACAGGGCTGGGGAGACCCAGTACTTC.